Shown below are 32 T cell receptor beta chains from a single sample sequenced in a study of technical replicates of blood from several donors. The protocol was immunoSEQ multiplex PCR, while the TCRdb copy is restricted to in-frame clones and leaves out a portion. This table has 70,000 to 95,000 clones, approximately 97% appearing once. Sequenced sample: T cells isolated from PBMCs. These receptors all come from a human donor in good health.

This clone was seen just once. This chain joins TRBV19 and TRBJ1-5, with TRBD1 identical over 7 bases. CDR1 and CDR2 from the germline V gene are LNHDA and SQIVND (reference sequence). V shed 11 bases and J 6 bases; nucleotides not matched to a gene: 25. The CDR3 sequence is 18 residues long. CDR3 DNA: TGTGCCTCGTTAAAAGGGGTTGAAGACAGGGTGAGAGGTCAGCCCCAGCATTTT. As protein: CASLKGVEDRVRGQPQHF.

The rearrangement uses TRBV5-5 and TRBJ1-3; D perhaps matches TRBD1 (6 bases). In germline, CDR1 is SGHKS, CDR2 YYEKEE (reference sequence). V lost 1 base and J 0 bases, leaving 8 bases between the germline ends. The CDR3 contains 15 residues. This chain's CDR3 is CASSLWTASGNTIYF. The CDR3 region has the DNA TGTGCCAGCAGCTTGTGGACAGCCTCTGGAAACACCATATATTTT. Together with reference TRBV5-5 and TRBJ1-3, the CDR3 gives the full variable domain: DAGVTQSPTHLIKTRGQQVTLRCSPISGHKSVSWYQQVLGQGPQFIFQYYEKEERGRGNFPDRFSARQFPNYSSELNVNALLLGDSALYLCASSLWTASGNTIYFGEGSWLTVV.

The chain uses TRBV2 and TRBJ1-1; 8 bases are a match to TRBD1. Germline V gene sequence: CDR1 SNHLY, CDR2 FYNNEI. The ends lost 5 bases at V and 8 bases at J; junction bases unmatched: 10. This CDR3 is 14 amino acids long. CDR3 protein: CASSLRTGIPEAFF. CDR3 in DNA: TGTGCCAGCAGTCTACGGACAGGGATACCAGAAGCTTTCTTT.

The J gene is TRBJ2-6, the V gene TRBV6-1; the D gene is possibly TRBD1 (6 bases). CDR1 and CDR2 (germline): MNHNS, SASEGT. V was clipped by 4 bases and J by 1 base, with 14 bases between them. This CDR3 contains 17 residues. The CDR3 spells CASSVYRESSGANVLTF. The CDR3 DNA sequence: TGTGCCAGCAGTGTCTACAGGGAAAGTTCTGGGGCCAACGTCCTGACTTTC.

This CDR3 reads CASTYRGLSAFF. The CDR3 DNA sequence: TGTGCCAGCACGTACAGGGGGCTTTCAGCTTTCTTT. J is TRBJ1-1 and V is TRBV28, with 9 bases identical to TRBD1. The junction had 7 bases not matched to a gene; V was cut back by 7 bases and J by 10 bases. The CDR3 is made up of 12 amino acids. Germline V CDR1 and CDR2: MDHEN, SYDVKM.

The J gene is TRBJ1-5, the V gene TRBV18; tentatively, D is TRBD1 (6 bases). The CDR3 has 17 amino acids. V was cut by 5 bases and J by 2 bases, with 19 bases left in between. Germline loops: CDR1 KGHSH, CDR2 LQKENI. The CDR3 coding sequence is TGTGCCAGCTCAACTACTACAGGGTTTCATGGCAATCAGCCCCAGCATTTT. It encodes CASSTTTGFHGNQPQHF. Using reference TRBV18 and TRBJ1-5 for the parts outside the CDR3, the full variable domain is NAGVMQNPRHLVRRRGQEARLRCSPMKGHSHVYWYRQLPEEGLKFMVYLQKENIIDESGMPKERFSAEFPKEGPSILRIQQVVRGDSAAYFCASSTTTGFHGNQPQHFGDGTRLSIL.

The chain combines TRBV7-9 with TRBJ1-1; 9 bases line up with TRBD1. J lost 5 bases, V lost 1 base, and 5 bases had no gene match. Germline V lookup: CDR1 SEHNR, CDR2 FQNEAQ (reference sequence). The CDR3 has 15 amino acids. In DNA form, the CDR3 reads TGTGCCAGCAGCTTAGACAGGGGGCGGTGGACTGAAGCTTTCTTT. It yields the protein CASSLDRGRWTEAFF.

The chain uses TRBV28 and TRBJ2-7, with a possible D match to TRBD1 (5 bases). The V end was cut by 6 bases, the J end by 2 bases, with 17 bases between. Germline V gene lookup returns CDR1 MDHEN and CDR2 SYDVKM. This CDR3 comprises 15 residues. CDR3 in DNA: TGTGCCAGCAGGCTCCGGCAGGGCCTTACCTACGAGCAGTACTTC. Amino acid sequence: CASRLRQGLTYEQYF.

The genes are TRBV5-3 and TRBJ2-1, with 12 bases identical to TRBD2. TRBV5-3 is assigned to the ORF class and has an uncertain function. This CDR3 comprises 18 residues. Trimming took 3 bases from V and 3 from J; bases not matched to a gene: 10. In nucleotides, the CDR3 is TGTGCCAGAAGCTCCATTAAGACTAGCGGGAGCGGCTACAATGAGCAGTTCTTC. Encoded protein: CARSSIKTSGSGYNEQFF.

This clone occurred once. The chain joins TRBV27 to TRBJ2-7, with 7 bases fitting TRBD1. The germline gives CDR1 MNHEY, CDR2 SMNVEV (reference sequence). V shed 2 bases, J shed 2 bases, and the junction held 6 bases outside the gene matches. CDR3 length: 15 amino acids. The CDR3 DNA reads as TGTGCCAGCAGTTTAAAGGGGGCTAATACCTACGAGCAGTACTTC. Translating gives CASSLKGANTYEQYF.

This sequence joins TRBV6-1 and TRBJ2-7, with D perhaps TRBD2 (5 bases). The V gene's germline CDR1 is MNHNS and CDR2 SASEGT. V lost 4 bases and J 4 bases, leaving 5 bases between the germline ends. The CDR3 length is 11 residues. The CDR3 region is CASSGGYEQYF. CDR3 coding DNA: TGTGCCAGCAGTGGAGGGTACGAGCAGTACTTC.

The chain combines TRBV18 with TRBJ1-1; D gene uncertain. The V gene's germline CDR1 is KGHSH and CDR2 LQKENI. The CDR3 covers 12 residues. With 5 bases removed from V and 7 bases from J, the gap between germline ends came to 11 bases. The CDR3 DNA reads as TGTGCCAGCTCATCGGAGGACGGTGAAGCTTTCTTT. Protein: CASSSEDGEAFF.

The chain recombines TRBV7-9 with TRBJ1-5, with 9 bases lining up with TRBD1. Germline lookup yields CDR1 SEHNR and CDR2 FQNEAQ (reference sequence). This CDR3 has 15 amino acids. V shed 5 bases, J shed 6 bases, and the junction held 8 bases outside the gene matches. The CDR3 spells CASSVETGGGQPQHF. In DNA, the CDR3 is TGTGCCAGCAGCGTAGAAACAGGGGGCGGTCAGCCCCAGCATTTT.

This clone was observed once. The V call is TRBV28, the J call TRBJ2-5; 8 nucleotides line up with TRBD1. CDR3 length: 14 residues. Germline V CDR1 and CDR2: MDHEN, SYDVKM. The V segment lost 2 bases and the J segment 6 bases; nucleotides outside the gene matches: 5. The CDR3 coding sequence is TGTGCCAGCAGTTTAGGGGGACAGGTAAAGACCCAGTACTTC. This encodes CASSLGGQVKTQYF.

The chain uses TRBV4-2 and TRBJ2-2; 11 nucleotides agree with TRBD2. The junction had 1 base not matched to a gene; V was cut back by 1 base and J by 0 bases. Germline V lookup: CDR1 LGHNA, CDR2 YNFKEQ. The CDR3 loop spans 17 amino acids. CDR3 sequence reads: CASSQGGLAANTGELFF. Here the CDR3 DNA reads TGTGCCAGCAGCCAAGGGGGACTAGCGGCGAACACCGGGGAGCTGTTTTTT.

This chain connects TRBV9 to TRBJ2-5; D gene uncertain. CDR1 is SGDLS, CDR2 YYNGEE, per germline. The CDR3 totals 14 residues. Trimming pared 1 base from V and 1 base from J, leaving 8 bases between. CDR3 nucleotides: TGTGCCAGCAGCGTAAATCCGCGCCAAGAGACCCAGTACTTC. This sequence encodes CASSVNPRQETQYF.

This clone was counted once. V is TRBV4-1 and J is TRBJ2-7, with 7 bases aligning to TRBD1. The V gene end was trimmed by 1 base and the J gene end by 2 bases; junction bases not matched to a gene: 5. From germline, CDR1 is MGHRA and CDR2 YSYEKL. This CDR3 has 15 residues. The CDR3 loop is CASSQGGQQTYEQYF. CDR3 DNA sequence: TGCGCCAGCAGCCAAGGGGGACAGCAAACCTACGAGCAGTACTTC.

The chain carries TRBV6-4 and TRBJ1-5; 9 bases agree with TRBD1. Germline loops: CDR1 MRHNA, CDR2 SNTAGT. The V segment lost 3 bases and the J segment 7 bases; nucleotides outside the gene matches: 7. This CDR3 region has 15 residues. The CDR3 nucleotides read TGTGCCAGCAGTGAAACCGGGACAGGGCTGCAGCCCCAGCATTTT. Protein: CASSETGTGLQPQHF.

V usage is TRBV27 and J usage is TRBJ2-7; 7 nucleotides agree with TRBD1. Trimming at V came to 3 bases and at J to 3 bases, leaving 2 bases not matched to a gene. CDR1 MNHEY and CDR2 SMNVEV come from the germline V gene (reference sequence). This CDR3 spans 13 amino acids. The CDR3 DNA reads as TGTGCCAGCAGTTTTGGACAGGTCTACGAGCAGTACTTC. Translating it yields CASSFGQVYEQYF.

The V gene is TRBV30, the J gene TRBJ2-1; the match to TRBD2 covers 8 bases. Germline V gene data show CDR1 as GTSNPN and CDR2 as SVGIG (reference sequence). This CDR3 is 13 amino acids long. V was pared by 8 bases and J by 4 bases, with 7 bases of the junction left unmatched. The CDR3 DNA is TGTGCCGTCTTAGCGGGACTTTACAATGAGCAGTTCTTC. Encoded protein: CAVLAGLYNEQFF.

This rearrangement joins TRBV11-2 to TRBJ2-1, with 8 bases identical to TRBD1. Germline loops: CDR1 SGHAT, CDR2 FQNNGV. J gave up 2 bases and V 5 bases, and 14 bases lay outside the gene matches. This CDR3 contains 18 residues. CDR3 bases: TGTGCCAGCAGCGGAGCAGGGGGCGCCAGGATCCCCTACAATGAGCAGTTCTTC. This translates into CASSGAGGARIPYNEQFF.

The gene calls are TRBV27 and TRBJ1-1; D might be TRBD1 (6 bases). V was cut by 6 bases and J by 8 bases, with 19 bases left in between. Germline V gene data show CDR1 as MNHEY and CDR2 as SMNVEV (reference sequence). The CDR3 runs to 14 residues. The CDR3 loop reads CASSLGGARIEAFF. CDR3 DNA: TGTGCCAGCAGCCTGGGGGGGGCTAGGATCGAAGCTTTCTTT.

Here the CDR3 DNA reads TGTGCCAGCAGCTTCCGGAACAGGGACTACTCCTACGAGCAGTACTTC. Its protein is CASSFRNRDYSYEQYF. This chain joins TRBV7-2 and TRBJ2-7, with a possible D match to TRBD2 (7 bases). Germline V lookup: CDR1 SGHTA, CDR2 FQGNSA. Trimming took 3 bases from V and 0 from J, leaving 15 bases between them. The CDR3 loop spans 16 amino acids.

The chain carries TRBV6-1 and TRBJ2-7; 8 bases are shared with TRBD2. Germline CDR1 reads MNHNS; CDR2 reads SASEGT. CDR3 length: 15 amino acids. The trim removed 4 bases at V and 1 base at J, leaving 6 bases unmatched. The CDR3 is CASSVILAESYEQYF. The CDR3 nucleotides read TGTGCCAGCAGTGTTATACTAGCGGAGTCCTACGAGCAGTACTTC.

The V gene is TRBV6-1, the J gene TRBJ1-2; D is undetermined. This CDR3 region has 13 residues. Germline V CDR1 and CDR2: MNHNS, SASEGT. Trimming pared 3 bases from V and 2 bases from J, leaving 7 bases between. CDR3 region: CASSETGNYGYTF. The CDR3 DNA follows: TGTGCCAGCAGTGAGACGGGGAACTATGGCTACACCTTC.

DNA of the CDR3: TGCGCCAGCAGCTCCGGCTATACTAGCGGGAGGCCAGATACGCAGTATTTT. This sequence encodes CASSSGYTSGRPDTQYF. The chain joins TRBV5-1 to TRBJ2-3; TRBD2 aligns across 12 bases. After removal of 3 bases from V and 4 bases from J, the junction contained 9 bases not matched to a gene. The germline CDR1 and CDR2 sequences are SGHRS and YFSETQ. The CDR3 contains 17 residues.

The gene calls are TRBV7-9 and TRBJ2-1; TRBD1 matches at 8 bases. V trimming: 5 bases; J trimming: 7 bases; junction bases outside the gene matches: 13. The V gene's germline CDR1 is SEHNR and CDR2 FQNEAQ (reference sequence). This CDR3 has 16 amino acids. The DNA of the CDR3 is TGTGCCAGCAGCACGTTCTCGACAGGGGTAAAGAATGAGCAGTTCTTC. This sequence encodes CASSTFSTGVKNEQFF.

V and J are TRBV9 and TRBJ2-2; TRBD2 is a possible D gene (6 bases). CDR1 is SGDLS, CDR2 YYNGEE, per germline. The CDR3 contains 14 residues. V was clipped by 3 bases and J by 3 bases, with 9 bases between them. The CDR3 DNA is TGTGCCAGCAGCGATGGAGGGGACACCGGGGAGCTGTTTTTT. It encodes CASSDGGDTGELFF.

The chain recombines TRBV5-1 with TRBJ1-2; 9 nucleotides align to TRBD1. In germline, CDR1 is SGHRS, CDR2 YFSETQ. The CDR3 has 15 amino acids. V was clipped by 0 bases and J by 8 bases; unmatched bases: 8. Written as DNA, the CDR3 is TGCGCCAGCAGCTTGGAGCACAGGGGGCAGGAGGGCTACACCTTC. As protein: CASSLEHRGQEGYTF.

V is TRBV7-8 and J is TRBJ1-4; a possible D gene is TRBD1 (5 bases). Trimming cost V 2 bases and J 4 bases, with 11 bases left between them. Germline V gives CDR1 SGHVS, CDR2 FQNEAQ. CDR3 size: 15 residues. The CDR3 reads CASSLIDSYNEKLFF. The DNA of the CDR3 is TGTGCCAGCAGCTTAATTGACAGCTATAATGAAAAACTGTTTTTT.

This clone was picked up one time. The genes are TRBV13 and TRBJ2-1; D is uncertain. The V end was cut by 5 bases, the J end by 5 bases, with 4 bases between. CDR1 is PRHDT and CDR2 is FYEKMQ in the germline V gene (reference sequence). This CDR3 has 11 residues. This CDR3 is CASSPNNEQFF. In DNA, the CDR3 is TGTGCCAGCAGCCCCAACAATGAGCAGTTCTTC.

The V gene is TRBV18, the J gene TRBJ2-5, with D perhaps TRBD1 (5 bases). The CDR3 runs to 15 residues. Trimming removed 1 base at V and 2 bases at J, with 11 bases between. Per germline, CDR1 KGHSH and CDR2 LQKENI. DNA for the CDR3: TGTGCCAGCTCACCACTTCAGGACAAACAAGAGACCCAGTACTTC. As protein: CASSPLQDKQETQYF. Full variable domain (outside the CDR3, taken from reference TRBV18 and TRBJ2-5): NAGVMQNPRHLVRRRGQEARLRCSPMKGHSHVYWYRQLPEEGLKFMVYLQKENIIDESGMPKERFSAEFPKEGPSILRIQQVVRGDSAAYFCASSPLQDKQETQYFGPGTRLLVL.